Listed here is a single T cell receptor beta chain. It lacks a known antigen. The record has no base qualities; no much larger clone is one base away. This record belongs to a study of CD8 T cells in ankylosing spondylitis (dated by TCRdb to 2015 to 2018). For the study in its entirety: To find TCR variants linked to disease, the study profiled T cell receptor beta repertoires in ankylosing spondylitis patients and healthy donors. The full study cohort comprised around 25 ankylosing spondylitis patients and roughly 100 healthy donors. Peripheral blood was sampled, and synovial fluid was also collected from ankylosing spondylitis patients. On the study overall, not on this receptor specifically: Significant enrichment of the disease-linked clones was reported in matched synovial fluid samples from ankylosing spondylitis patients. Some of the motif variants had been reported before in the synovial fluid and blood of reactive arthritis patients, a finding that suggests common disease-initiation mechanisms. Blood from ankylosing spondylitis patients appeared to be characterized by a TCR beta motif made up of about 8 highly homologous amino acid variants. The disease-linked clones showed a CD8+ phenotype and occurred at relatively low frequencies in peripheral blood.

Per the germline V gene, MNHNS is the CDR1 and SASEGT is the CDR2. V lost 5 bases and J lost 2 bases, and the count of bases not matched to a germline gene is 4. The CDR3, from cysteine to phenylalanine, totals 14 residues. Left in the record is the CDR3 DNA by itself, 42 bases read in frame from the first base. The data were produced on an Illumina HiSeq 2500. Quantitative 5'-RACE with molecular barcodes was the method used to prepare the TCR beta libraries. From the authors' description of their analysis: Disease-linked TCR variants were identified with a new computational method built on a probabilistic model of VDJ rearrangement. TCRdb took the public reads, trimmed them with fastp at Q25, ran MiXCR for clone calling and kept in-frame beta chains. Merged by CDR3 protein, the rows form single entries marked with the most common genes and DNA. V and J calls and clone size were set by TCRdb, not the authors. The sample records around 250,000 distinct CDR3 sequences, over 15% of which are singletons. Around a third of the sample lies in the top ten.

The chain joins TRBV6-1 to TRBJ2-7; 9 central bases correspond to TRBD2. The TCR comes from a male donor with ankylosing spondylitis or in good health (not recorded which). The material sequenced was blood, either unsorted or a sorted T cell fraction (not recorded which). The CDR3 region has the sequence CASSPGTSTYEQYF. The nucleotides are TGTGCCAGCAGTCCCGGGACTAGCACCTACGAGCAGTACTTC.